The TCR beta chain under discussion was sequenced for a study of T cell repertoires in cytomegalovirus infection. The germline V gene encodes CDR1 SGHTA and CDR2 FQGNSA. This CDR3 contains 14 residues. The trim removed 6 bases at V and 2 bases at J, leaving 7 bases unmatched. TCRdb reprocessed the reads via MiXCR and lists one record per CDR3 protein. Of about 570,000 distinct CDR3 sequences detected, around 40% appear once; the ten largest clones hold about half. Remarks on this clonotype: Its antigen is currently unknown.

The rearrangement joins TRBV7-2 to TRBJ2-7; 7 nucleotides match TRBD2. The receptor was derived from a human donor in good health (CMV status not recorded). Some clones in this sample may be carry-over from other donors' samples. Material: cultured PBMCs, obtained from culture after CMV antigen stimulation. CDR3 in amino acids: CASRHRLATYEQYF. The DNA for the CDR3 is TGTGCCAGCAGGCACCGACTAGCTACCTACGAGCAGTACTTC.